The T cell receptor beta chain under discussion was sequenced for a study of shared clonotypes between healthy human individuals. The wider study: Those who served as donors were a couple of women and a few men between the ages of 18 and 49. General study points: Unshared clonotypes carried lower generation probabilities than those common to all four donors.

The naive CD8 subset, CD45RO-negative cells positively selected for CCR7, excluded terminally differentiated effector memory CD45RA+ cells. As concerns this clone: Antigen unknown.

Per the germline V gene, CDR1 is SNHLY and CDR2 is FYNNEI. Trimming cost V 2 bases and J 0 bases, with 17 bases left between them. The CDR3 spans 18 residues. About 30,000 T cell genomes (roughly 220 ng DNA) went into each sorted-subset replicate. How the authors handled the data: Owing to the provision of junction-only sequences devoid of quality scores by immunoSEQ, filtering differed. This table comes from immunoSEQ multiplex PCR, and its TCRdb copy is limited to in-frame clones, with some not included. That table supplies the V and J calls and clone size; D and trimming were determined from the DNA. There are fewer than 800,000 clones in the sample; around 92% occur only once, and 24% lies in the top ten.

This chain connects TRBV2 to TRBJ2-4; D is ambiguous. The receptor was isolated from a man younger than 45 in good health. Sequenced: naive CD8+ T cells sorted from blood. The CDR3 reads CASSEKSPAVIAKNIQYF. The CDR3 DNA is TGTGCCAGCAGTGAAAAGTCGCCGGCGGTTATAGCCAAAAACATTCAGTACTTC.